Ten or more counts support the clone carrying this T cell receptor beta chain. The CDR3 sequence is 18 residues long. The ends lost 4 bases at V and 6 bases at J; junction bases unmatched: 15. In germline, CDR1 is SGHAT, CDR2 FQNNGV. The data belong to a study of T cells in Graves' hyperthyroidism and ophthalmopathy. Researchers took RNA transcripts and amplified the TCR beta CDR3 regions from them. TCR CDR3 regions were first amplified by RT-PCR with HTBI primers. MiXCR, applied by TCRdb to the multiplex PCR reads, yields one record per CDR3 protein. The table shows under 350,000 distinct CDR3 sequences, with 18% occurring only once.

Sequenced sample: blood. V and J are TRBV11-2 and TRBJ2-3; 11 bases are shared with TRBD2. The receptor comes from a woman in her fifties or sixties with Graves' hyperthyroidism. The CDR3 DNA sequence: TGTGCCAGCAGCTCCCCTGGGCTAGCGGGAGGAGAAGGGGATACGCAGTATTTT. Its translation: CASSSPGLAGGEGDTQYF.